The 3 T cell receptor beta chains below all came from one sample that was sequenced in a study of blood T cell repertoires in COVID-19. Clones were sequenced by immunoSEQ multiplex PCR, and TCRdb holds only the in-frame ones, with some missing. The sample shows around 200,000 clones, around four fifths of them seen only once. Sequencing was done on a sample of peripheral blood. All receptors derive from a woman of 80 years or more with active or convalescent COVID-19.

The genes are TRBV21-1 and TRBJ2-1; TRBD2 is the table's D call and was not checked against the DNA. TRBV21-1 is labeled a pseudogene. The CDR3 sequence is 15 residues long. The CDR3, as DNA: TGTGCCAGCAGCAAAAGCGGGAGAAAGGACAATGAGCAGTTCTTC. This translates into CASSKSGRKDNEQFF.

J is TRBJ1-2 and V is TRBV6-2 or TRBV6-3, with 10 nucleotides matching TRBD1. The V gene's germline CDR1 is MNHEY and CDR2 SVGEGT. V gave up 4 bases and J gave up 6 bases; unmatched junction bases: 5. The CDR3 has 14 amino acids. Written as DNA, the CDR3 is TGTGCCAGCAGTTTAGACAGGGGGCGTGATGGCTACACCTTC. It specifies CASSLDRGRDGYTF.

The chain carries TRBV2 and TRBJ1-1; a possible D gene is TRBD1 (5 bases). CDR3 length: 15 amino acids. V shed 6 bases and J shed 5 bases, with 19 bases lying between them. Germline assignment: CDR1 SNHLY and CDR2 FYNNEI. Here the CDR3 reads CASRVDGGIFTEAFF. CDR3 nucleotide sequence: TGTGCCAGCAGAGTTGACGGGGGGATTTTTACTGAAGCTTTCTTT.